The source of this TCR beta chain is a study of blood T cell repertoires in COVID-19. Authors' processing steps: The assay estimated nucleated cells by amplifying reference gene primers. Sequencing was performed with immunoSEQ multiplex PCR; in TCRdb, only in-frame clones are kept and a portion is missing. Clone size and V and J calls were adopted from that table, with D and trimming inferred from the DNA. The top ten hold approximately 2.9% of the sample, which has around 180,000 clones, around 83% seen once. From germline, CDR1 is LGHDT and CDR2 YNNKEL (reference sequence). Trimming pared 5 bases from V and 0 bases from J, leaving 5 bases between. The CDR3 covers 14 residues.

The specimen was peripheral blood. This chain joins TRBV3-1 (or the pseudogene TRBV3-2) and TRBJ2-6; D ambiguous. The TCR originated in a woman aged 25-40 years with active or convalescent COVID-19. The CDR3 is CASSYSSGANVLTF. Written as DNA, the CDR3 is TGTGCCAGCAGCTACAGCTCTGGGGCCAACGTCCTGACTTTC.